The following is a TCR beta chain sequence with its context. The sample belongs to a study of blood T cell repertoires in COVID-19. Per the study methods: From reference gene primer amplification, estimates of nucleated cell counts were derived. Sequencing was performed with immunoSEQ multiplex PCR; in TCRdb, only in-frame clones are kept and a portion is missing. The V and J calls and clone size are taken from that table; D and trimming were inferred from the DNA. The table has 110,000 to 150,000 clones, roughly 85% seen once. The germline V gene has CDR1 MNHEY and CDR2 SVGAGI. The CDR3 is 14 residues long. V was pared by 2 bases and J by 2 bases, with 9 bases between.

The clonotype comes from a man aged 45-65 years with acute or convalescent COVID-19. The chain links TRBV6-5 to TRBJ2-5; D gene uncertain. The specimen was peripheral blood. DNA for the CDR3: TGTGCCAGCAGTTACGGCGGAATACAAGAGACCCAGTACTTC. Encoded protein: CASSYGGIQETQYF.